This T cell receptor beta chain was documented in a study of CD8 T cells in Susac syndrome. General observations from the study: Peak Susac CD8+ clonal expansion occurred in TEMRA cells and active patients.

To note about this clonotype: Its antigen is unknown.

TEMRA cells were enriched by FACS, while CD8+ and CD4+ T cells were obtained through a negative isolation that was performed magnetically. With random hexamers, roughly 0.45 to 1 ug RNA was reverse transcribed. The authors amplified TCR beta CDR3 across 54 Vbeta and 13 Jbeta using immunoSEQ multiplex PCR. MiXCR, run by TCRdb on the immunoSEQ multiplex PCR reads, gives a single entry per CDR3 protein. The sample holds some 120,000 distinct CDR3 sequences; around 95% are singletons and the top ten take about 0.2%. The CDR3 length is 14 residues. V lost 4 bases and J 2 bases, leaving 11 bases between the germline ends. Germline loops: CDR1 MGHDK, CDR2 SYGVNS.

The sample was CD8+ T cells from PBMCs. The rearrangement links TRBV25-1 to TRBJ1-1; possible D gene TRBD1, 5 bases. The receptor was derived from a human donor with Susac syndrome. For the CDR3, the DNA is TGTGCCAGCAGTGGTCCTGGGGGTAACACTGAAGCTTTCTTT. Its protein is CASSGPGGNTEAFF.